Here is one T cell receptor (beta chain) with its context. As to time point: pre-treatment sample, taken before nivolumab and TIL therapy. Enrollment ran from 2017 to January 2020. These data belong to a study of TIL therapy for anti-PD-1-resistant metastatic lung cancer. Across the whole study: Tumors had a median PD-L1 proportion score of approximately 6.4%. Tumors carried a median approximately 1.6 non-synonymous mutations per megabase.

The V segment lost 5 bases and the J segment 5 bases; nucleotides outside the gene matches: 7. Germline CDR1 reads LNHDA; CDR2 reads SQIVND (reference sequence). The length of the CDR3 is 15 residues. The immunoSEQ assay was v3. Generated by immunoSEQ multiplex PCR, the TCRdb table keeps only in-frame clones and is missing some. The sample holds just under 60,000 clones, 69% seen once. The specimen comprised blood, sampled at baseline. The clonotype originates from a person aged 25 to 80 with non-small cell lung cancer. This chain links TRBV19 with TRBJ2-1; 9 bases line up with TRBD1. This chain's CDR3 is CASSPTGGFNNEQFF. The CDR3 bases are TGTGCCAGTAGTCCAACAGGGGGCTTTAACAATGAGCAGTTCTTC.